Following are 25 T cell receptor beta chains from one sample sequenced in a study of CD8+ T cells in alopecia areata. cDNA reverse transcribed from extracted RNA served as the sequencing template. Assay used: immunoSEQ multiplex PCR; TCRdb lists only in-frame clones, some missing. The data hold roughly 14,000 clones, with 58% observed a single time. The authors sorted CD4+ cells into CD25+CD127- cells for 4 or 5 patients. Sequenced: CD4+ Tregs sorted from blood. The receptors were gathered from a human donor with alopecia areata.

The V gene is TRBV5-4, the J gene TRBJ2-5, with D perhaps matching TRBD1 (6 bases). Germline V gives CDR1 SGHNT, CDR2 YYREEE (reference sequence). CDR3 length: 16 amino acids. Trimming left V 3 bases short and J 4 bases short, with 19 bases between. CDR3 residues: CASSSGGLDRLETQYF. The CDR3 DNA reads TGTGCCAGCAGCTCTGGGGGTTTGGACAGATTAGAGACCCAGTACTTC.

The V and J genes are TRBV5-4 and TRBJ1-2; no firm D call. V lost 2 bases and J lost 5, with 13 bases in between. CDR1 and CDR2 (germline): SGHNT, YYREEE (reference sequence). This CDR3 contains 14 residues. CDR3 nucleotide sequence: TGTGCCAGCAGCTTCGGAGGGTTTGGATATGGCTACACCTTC. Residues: CASSFGGFGYGYTF.

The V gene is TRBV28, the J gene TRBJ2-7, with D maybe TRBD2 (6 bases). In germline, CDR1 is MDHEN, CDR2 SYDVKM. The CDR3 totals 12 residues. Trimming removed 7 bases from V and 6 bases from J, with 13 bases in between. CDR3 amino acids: CASNGGYTEQYF. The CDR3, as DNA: TGTGCCAGCAATGGGGGGTATACCGAGCAGTACTTC.

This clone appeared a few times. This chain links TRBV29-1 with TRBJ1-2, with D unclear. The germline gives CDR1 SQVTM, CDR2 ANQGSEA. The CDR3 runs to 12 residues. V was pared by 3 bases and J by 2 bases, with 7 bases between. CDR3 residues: CSVDSTNYGYTF. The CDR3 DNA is TGCAGCGTTGATTCGACAAACTATGGCTACACCTTC.

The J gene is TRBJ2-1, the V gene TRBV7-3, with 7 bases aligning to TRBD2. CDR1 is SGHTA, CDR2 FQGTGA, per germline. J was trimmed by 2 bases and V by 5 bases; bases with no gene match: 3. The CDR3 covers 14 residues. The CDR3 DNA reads TGTGCCAGCAGCACGAGCGGGACCTACAATGAGCAGTTCTTC. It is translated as CASSTSGTYNEQFF.

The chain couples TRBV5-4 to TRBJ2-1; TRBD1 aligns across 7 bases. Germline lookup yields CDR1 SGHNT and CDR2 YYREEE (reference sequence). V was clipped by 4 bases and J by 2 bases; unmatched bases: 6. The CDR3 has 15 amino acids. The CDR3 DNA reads TGTGCCAGCAGCGTTACAGGGGTGGCCTACAATGAGCAGTTCTTC. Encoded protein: CASSVTGVAYNEQFF.

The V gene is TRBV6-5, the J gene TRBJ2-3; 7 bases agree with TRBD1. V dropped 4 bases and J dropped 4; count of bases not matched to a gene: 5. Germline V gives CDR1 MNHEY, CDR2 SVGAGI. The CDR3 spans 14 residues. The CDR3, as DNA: TGTGCCAGCAGTTCAATAACAGGGGCAGATACGCAGTATTTT. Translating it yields CASSSITGADTQYF.

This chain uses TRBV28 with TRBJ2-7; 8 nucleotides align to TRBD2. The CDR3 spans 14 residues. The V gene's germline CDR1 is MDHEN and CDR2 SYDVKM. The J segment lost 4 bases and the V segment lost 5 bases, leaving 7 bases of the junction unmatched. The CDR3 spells CASSDSGSGYEQYF. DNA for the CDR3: TGTGCCAGCAGTGACAGCGGGAGCGGGTACGAGCAGTACTTC.

CDR3 residues: CAWSVRVGTPMFF. CDR3 in DNA: TGTGCCTGGAGTGTACGTGTAGGGACCCCGATGTTCTTC. The rearrangement uses TRBV30 and TRBJ2-1; possibly TRBD1 or TRBD2 for D (5 bases each). Germline CDR1 and CDR2: GTSNPN and SVGIG (reference sequence). This CDR3 spans 13 amino acids. V gave up 0 bases and J gave up 15 bases, with 18 bases separating them. The variable domain in full, completed from reference TRBV30 and TRBJ2-1, reads SQTIHQWPATLVQPVGSPLSLECTVEGTSNPNLYWYRQAAGRGLQLLFYSVGIGQISSEVPQNLSASRPQDRQFILSSKKLLLSDSGFYLCAWSVRVGTPMFFGPGTRLTVL.

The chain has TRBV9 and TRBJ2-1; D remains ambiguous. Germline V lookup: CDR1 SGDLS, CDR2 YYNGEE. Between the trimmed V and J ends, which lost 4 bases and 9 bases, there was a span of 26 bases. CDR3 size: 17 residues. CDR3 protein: CASSPPDGYRVYGEQFF. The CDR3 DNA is TGTGCCAGCAGCCCCCCAGATGGGTACCGCGTATATGGTGAGCAGTTCTTC.

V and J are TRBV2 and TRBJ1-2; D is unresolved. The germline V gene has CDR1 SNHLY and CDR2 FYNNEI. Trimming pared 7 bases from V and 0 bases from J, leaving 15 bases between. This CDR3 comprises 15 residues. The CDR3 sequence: CASTKWDLANYGYTF. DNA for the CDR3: TGTGCCAGCACAAAATGGGATTTAGCTAACTATGGCTACACCTTC.

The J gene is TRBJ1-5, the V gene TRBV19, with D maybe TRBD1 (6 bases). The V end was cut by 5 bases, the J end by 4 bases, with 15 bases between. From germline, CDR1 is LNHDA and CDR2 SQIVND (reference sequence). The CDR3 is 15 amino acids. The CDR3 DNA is TGTGCCAGTAGTTGGTCGGGGCAGGGGAATCAGCCCCAGCATTTT. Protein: CASSWSGQGNQPQHF.

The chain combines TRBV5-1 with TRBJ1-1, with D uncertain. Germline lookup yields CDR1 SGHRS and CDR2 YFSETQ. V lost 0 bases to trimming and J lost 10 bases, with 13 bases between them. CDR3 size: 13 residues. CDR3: CASSLGLFSGAFF. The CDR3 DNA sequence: TGCGCCAGCAGCTTGGGACTTTTTTCGGGAGCTTTCTTT.

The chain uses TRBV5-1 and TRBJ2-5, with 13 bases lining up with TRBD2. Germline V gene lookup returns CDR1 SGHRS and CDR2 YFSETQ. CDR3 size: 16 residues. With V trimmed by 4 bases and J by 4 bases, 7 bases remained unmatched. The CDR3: CASSPAGLAGAETQYF. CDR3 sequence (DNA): TGCGCCAGCAGCCCCGCCGGACTAGCGGGAGCAGAGACCCAGTACTTC.

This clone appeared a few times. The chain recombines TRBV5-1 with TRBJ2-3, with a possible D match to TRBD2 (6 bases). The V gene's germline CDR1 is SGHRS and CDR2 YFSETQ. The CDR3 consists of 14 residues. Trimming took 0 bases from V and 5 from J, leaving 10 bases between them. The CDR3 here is CASSLGRRGDTQYF. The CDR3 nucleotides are TGCGCCAGCAGCTTGGGAAGGCGGGGAGATACGCAGTATTTT.

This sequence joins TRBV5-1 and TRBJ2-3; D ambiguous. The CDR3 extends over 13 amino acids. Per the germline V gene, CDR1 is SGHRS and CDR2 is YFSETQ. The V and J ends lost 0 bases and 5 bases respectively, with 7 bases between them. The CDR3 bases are TGCGCCAGCAGCTTGGGAGGTCTAGATACGCAGTATTTT. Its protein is CASSLGGLDTQYF.

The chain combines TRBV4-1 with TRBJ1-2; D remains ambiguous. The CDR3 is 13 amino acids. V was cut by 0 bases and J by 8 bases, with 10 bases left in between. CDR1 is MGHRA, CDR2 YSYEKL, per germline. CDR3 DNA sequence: TGCGCCAGCAGCCAAGATAGAGCGGGCGGCTACACCTTC. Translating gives CASSQDRAGGYTF.

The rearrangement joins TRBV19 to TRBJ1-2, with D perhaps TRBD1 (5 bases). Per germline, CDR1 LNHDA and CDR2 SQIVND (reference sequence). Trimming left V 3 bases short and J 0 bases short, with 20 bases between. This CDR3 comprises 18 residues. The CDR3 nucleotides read TGTGCCAGTAGTATTCCTACGGGACGGCTTTCCTCTAACTATGGCTACACCTTC. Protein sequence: CASSIPTGRLSSNYGYTF.

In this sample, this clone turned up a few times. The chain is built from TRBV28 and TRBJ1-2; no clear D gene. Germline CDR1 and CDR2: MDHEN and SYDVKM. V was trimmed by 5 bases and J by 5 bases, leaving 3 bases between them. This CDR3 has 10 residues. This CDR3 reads CASSGYGYTF. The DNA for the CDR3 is TGTGCCAGCAGTGGTTATGGCTACACCTTC.

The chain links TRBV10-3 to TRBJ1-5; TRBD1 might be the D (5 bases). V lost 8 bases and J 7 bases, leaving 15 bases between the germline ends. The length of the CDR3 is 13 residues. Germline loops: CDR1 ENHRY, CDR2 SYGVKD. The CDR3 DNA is TGTGCCATCCGCAGTGGGGCCGAGCAGCCCCAGCATTTT. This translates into CAIRSGAEQPQHF.

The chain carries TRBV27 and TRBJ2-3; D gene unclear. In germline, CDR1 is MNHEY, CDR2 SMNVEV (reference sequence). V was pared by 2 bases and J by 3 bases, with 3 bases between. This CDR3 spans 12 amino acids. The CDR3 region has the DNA TGTGCCAGCAGTTTAGATACAGATACGCAGTATTTT. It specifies CASSLDTDTQYF.

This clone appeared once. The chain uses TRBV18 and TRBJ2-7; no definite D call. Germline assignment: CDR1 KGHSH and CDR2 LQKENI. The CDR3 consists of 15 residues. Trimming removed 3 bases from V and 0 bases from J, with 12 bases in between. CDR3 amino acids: CASSPVVKSSYEQYF. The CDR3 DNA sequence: TGTGCCAGCTCACCCGTCGTCAAGTCCTCCTACGAGCAGTACTTC.

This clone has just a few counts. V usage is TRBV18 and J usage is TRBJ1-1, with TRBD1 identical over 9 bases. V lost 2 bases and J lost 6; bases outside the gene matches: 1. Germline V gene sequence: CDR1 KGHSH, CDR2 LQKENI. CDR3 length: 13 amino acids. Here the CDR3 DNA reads TGTGCCAGCTCACCAGGGACAGGGTCTGAAGCTTTCTTT. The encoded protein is CASSPGTGSEAFF. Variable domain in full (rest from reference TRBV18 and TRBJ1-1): NAGVMQNPRHLVRRRGQEARLRCSPMKGHSHVYWYRQLPEEGLKFMVYLQKENIIDESGMPKERFSAEFPKEGPSILRIQQVVRGDSAAYFCASSPGTGSEAFFGQGTRLTVV.

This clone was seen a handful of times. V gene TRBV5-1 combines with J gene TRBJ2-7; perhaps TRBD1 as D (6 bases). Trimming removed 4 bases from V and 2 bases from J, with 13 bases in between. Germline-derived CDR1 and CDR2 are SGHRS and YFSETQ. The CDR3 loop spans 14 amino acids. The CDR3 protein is CASSRDMNTYEQYF. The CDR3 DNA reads TGCGCCAGCAGCCGGGACATGAACACCTACGAGCAGTACTTC.

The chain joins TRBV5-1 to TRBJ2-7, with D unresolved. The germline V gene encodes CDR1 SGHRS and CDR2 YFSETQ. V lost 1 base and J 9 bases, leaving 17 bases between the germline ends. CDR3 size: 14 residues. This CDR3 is CASSLNSQAGAQYF. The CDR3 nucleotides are TGCGCCAGCAGCTTGAATTCCCAAGCCGGCGCGCAGTACTTC.